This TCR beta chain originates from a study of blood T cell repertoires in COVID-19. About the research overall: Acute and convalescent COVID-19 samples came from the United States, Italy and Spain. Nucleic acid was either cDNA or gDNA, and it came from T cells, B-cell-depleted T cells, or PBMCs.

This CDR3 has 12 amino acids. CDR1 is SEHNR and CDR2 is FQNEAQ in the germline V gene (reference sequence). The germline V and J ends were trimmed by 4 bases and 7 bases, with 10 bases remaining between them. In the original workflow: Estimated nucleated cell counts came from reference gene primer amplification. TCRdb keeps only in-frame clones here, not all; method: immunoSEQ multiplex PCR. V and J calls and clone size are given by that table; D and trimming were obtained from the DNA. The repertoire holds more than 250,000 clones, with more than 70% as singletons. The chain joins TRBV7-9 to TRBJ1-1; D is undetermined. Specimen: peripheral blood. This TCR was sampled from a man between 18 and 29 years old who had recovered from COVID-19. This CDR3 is CASSWTLNEAFF. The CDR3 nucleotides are TGTGCCAGCAGCTGGACTTTGAATGAAGCTTTCTTT.